Listed here are 9 T cell receptor beta chains from one sample, sequenced in a study of CD8+CD57+ T cells in acquired aplastic anemia. The template used for profiling TCR beta VDJ and CDR3 was genomic DNA. TCRdb independently ran MiXCR on the reads; one entry per CDR3 protein. Of just over 400,000 distinct CDR3 sequences in the sample, around 68% were seen once. Sequenced: sorted CD4+, CD8+, or CD8+CD57+ T cells (not recorded which) from PBMCs. These receptors originate from a human donor in good health, serving as a control.

This clonotype was seen a few times. V usage is TRBV29-1 and J usage is TRBJ1-1; TRBD1 aligns across 10 bases. Per germline, CDR1 SQVTM and CDR2 ANQGSEA. The CDR3 loop spans 13 amino acids. V lost 6 bases and J lost 4; bases outside the gene matches: 5. The chain's CDR3 is CSVTGGAGTEAFF. The CDR3 region has the DNA TGCAGCGTGACAGGGGGCGCAGGCACTGAAGCTTTCTTT.

Concerning this clonotype itself: Its ends do not fully match the called genes, so a read error is possible. The rearrangement joins TRBV24-1 to TRBJ2-2; 8 nucleotides align to TRBD2. Germline CDR1 reads KGHDR; CDR2 reads SFDVKD. There are 16 residues in the CDR3. The DNA of the CDR3 is TGTGCCAGCAGCCACATAGCGGGATACATCTCCAAGGAGCTGATTTTT. Its protein product is CASSHIAGYISKELIF.

This clonotype was seen repeatedly, ten times or more. The chain is built from TRBV20-1 and TRBJ1-5; D ambiguous. This CDR3 has 15 amino acids. V gave up 3 bases and J gave up 0 bases, with 12 bases separating them. CDR1 and CDR2 (germline): DFQATT, SNEGSKA (reference sequence). CDR3 amino acids: CSASAGGNSNQPQHF. In DNA, the CDR3 is TGCAGTGCTAGCGCCGGAGGGAATAGCAATCAGCCCCAGCATTTT.

This clonotype was detected only a few times. This sequence joins TRBV24-1 and TRBJ2-7, with D possibly TRBD2 on 6 matching bases. This CDR3 has 16 residues. The germline V gene has CDR1 KGHDR and CDR2 SFDVKD. V lost 1 base and J 2 bases, leaving 14 bases between the germline ends. For the CDR3, the DNA is TGTGCCACCAGTGATTTTGGGCGGGAAGTCGCCTACGAGCAGTACGTC. Encoded protein: CATSDFGREVAYEQYV.

J is TRBJ2-3 and V is TRBV5-1, with D maybe TRBD2 (5 bases). CDR3 size: 18 residues. V was pared by 0 bases and J by 11 bases, with 28 bases between. Germline V gives CDR1 SGHRS, CDR2 YFSETQ. The CDR3 is CASSLGGTRGFSYNEQYF. The DNA of the CDR3 is TGCGCCAGCAGCTTGGGGGGAACACGGGGTTTCTCCTACAATGAGCAGTATTTT.

This clonotype was observed many times. The gene calls are TRBV6-5 and TRBJ1-2, with 7 bases that match TRBD1. The CDR3 has 18 residues. The V gene's germline CDR1 is MNHEY and CDR2 SVGAGI. V was pared by 0 bases and J by 0 bases, with 10 bases of the junction left unmatched. CDR3 sequence reads: CASSYSSRGQSTNYGYTF. CDR3 in DNA: TGTGCCAGCAGTTACTCGTCGAGGGGACAGTCGACTAACTATGGCTACACCTTC.

This chain joins TRBV10-3 and TRBJ1-1, with 9 bases aligning to TRBD1. J was trimmed by 1 base and V by 4 bases; bases with no gene match: 19. CDR1 ENHRY and CDR2 SYGVKD come from the germline V gene. The CDR3 consists of 20 residues. CDR3 region: CAISATGQGGGGSQNTEAFF. CDR3 DNA sequence: TGTGCCATCAGTGCAACGGGACAGGGCGGTGGGGGGAGTCAGAACACTGAAGCTTTCTTT.

In its sample, this clonotype was seen a few times. The chain is built from TRBV7-2 and TRBJ1-2; the D gene is possibly TRBD1 (5 bases). The V end lost 4 bases, the J end lost 10 bases, and 25 bases lay between the germline ends. This CDR3 is built from 16 residues. CDR1 SGHTA and CDR2 FQGNSA come from the germline V gene. The CDR3 DNA sequence: TGTGCCAGCAGCTCCCAGGGAGGGGATCAGCCCCAGCACTACACCTTC. Translation: CASSSQGGDQPQHYTF.

As regards this clonotype: Because the CDR3's place on the DNA is in doubt, the DNA is left out and the CDR3 is given as listed by TCRdb. The chain recombines TRBV7-9 with TRBJ1-6. Inclusive of both ends, the CDR3 amounts to 14 amino acids. Germline V gene sequence: CDR1 SEHNR, CDR2 FQNEAQ (reference sequence). The CDR3 sequence: CASSDNSYGYTFGF.